This T cell receptor beta chain emerged from a study of blood T cell repertoires in COVID-19. Study information: Spain, Italy and the United States supplied samples that represented acute and convalescent COVID-19. T cells, B-cell-depleted T cells, or PBMCs supplied cDNA or gDNA.

Source study methods: Estimated nucleated cell counts came from reference gene primer amplification. Assay: immunoSEQ multiplex PCR; the TCRdb copy retains only in-frame clones and omits some. V and J calls and clone size are copied from that table; D and trimming were computed from the DNA. This sample has some 150,000 clones, with more than 75% found just once. This clone was recorded only once. The sequenced material came from peripheral blood. The clonotype was recovered from a woman between 45 and 60 years old with active or convalescent COVID-19.

CDR3 loop: CASSLGRSGGANVLTF. In nucleotides, the CDR3 is TGTGCCAGCAGCTTGGGGAGGTCCGGTGGGGCCAACGTCCTGACTTTC. The chain links TRBV5-5 to TRBJ2-6; possibly TRBD2 for D (5 bases). In germline, CDR1 is SGHKS, CDR2 YYEKEE (reference sequence). Trimming took 0 bases from V and 3 from J, leaving 10 bases between them. CDR3 size: 16 residues.